The 21 T cell receptor beta chains given below trace back to one sample, sequenced in a study of cytomegalovirus exposure and HLA in healthy donors. A multiplex PCR was run with 60 Vbeta primers and 13 Jbeta primers. TCRdb's copy holds only in-frame clones and misses some; the assay was immunoSEQ multiplex PCR. This sample's table has roughly 150,000 clones. The sample taken for sequencing was PBMCs. These TCRs come from a woman between 50 and 59 years old in good health and CMV-seronegative.

V usage is TRBV7-9 and J usage is TRBJ1-2; D is possibly TRBD1 (6 bases). Germline CDR1 SEHNR, CDR2 FQNEAQ (reference sequence). The V end was cut by 1 base, the J end by 9 bases, with 12 bases between. CDR3 size: 13 residues. This CDR3 is CASSLDGTKRYTF. As DNA, the CDR3 is TGTGCCAGCAGCTTAGATGGGACAAAGCGCTACACCTTC.

The chain couples TRBV9 to TRBJ2-3; 9 bases agree with TRBD2. Trimming at V came to 2 bases and at J to 0 bases, leaving 13 bases not matched to a gene. The CDR3 contains 19 residues. Germline-derived CDR1 and CDR2 are SGDLS and YYNGEE. CDR3 DNA sequence: TGTGCCAGCAGCGTGGCCGGGACTAGCTGGTCCCGAAGCACAGATACGCAGTATTTT. It translates to CASSVAGTSWSRSTDTQYF.

V and J are TRBV19 and TRBJ1-2; D may be TRBD1 (6 bases). The V end lost 6 bases, the J end lost 8 bases, and 16 bases lay between the germline ends. Per germline, CDR1 LNHDA and CDR2 SQIVND (reference sequence). There are 13 residues in the CDR3. This CDR3 reads CASRNQGNRGYTF. The CDR3 DNA reads TGTGCCAGTAGGAACCAGGGGAATCGGGGCTACACCTTC.

The rearrangement links TRBV5-4 to TRBJ1-4; D perhaps matches TRBD1 (6 bases). Per germline, CDR1 SGHNT and CDR2 YYREEE (reference sequence). The CDR3 has 16 amino acids. V lost 4 bases to trimming and J lost 7 bases, with 20 bases between them. CDR3 coding DNA: TGTGCCAGCAGCGTAAACTTACAGGGCCAAGGTGAAAAACTGTTTTTT. Protein: CASSVNLQGQGEKLFF.

V is TRBV6-5 and J is TRBJ2-7; D may be TRBD1 (5 bases). CDR1 is MNHEY, CDR2 SVGAGI, per germline. V was clipped by 4 bases and J by 5 bases, with 12 bases between them. This CDR3 spans 13 amino acids. The CDR3 loop reads CASSLLREDEQYF. As DNA, the CDR3 is TGTGCCAGCAGTTTACTCAGGGAAGACGAGCAGTACTTC.

The chain joins TRBV11-2 to TRBJ1-6; no definite D call. Germline V CDR1 and CDR2: SGHAT, FQNNGV. This CDR3 has 11 amino acids. V lost 5 bases to trimming and J lost 8 bases, with 4 bases between them. CDR3 in DNA: TGTGCCAGCAGCACGGATTCACCCCTCCACTTT. Protein: CASSTDSPLHF.

The J gene is TRBJ2-5, the V gene TRBV5-1, with TRBD1 matching 7 bases. The CDR3 sequence is 13 residues long. Losses at the gene ends were 4 bases for V and 4 bases for J; bases not matched to a gene: 4. CDR1 is SGHRS and CDR2 is YFSETQ in the germline V gene. Written as DNA, the CDR3 is TGCGCCAGCAGCGGACAGGTGGGAGAGACCCAGTACTTC. Residues: CASSGQVGETQYF.

The chain employs TRBV4-2 and TRBJ2-3; D remains ambiguous. Trimming left V 3 bases short and J 6 bases short, with 10 bases between. The CDR3 extends over 13 amino acids. Germline V gene data show CDR1 as LGHNA and CDR2 as YNFKEQ. CDR3 sequence reads: CASSQEVGDTQYF. CDR3 DNA sequence: TGTGCCAGCAGCCAGGAAGTCGGGGATACGCAGTATTTT.

J is TRBJ1-1 and V is TRBV6-1, with a tentative D call TRBD1 (6 bases). Germline lookup yields CDR1 MNHNS and CDR2 SASEGT. Trimming took 5 bases from V and 3 from J, leaving 13 bases between them. This CDR3 has 14 residues. The CDR3 protein is CASSSRGLDTEAFF. CDR3 sequence (DNA): TGTGCCAGCAGTTCGAGGGGGTTGGACACTGAAGCTTTCTTT.

The rearrangement joins TRBV5-1 to TRBJ2-7, with TRBD1 identical over 8 bases. Germline V gives CDR1 SGHRS, CDR2 YFSETQ. The CDR3 spans 17 residues. J gave up 2 bases and V 5 bases, and 15 bases lay outside the gene matches. CDR3 protein: CASSRGPPDRDPYEQYF. The CDR3 bases are TGCGCCAGCAGTCGGGGGCCCCCGGACAGGGATCCCTACGAGCAGTACTTC.

The V gene is TRBV12-5, the J gene TRBJ2-2; 7 bases line up with TRBD1. The CDR3 runs to 16 residues. J was trimmed by 2 bases and V by 3 bases; bases with no gene match: 6. In germline, CDR1 is LGHNT, CDR2 FRNRAP. The CDR3 DNA follows: TGTGCTAGTGGTTTAGACGGGACAGTTAACACCGGGGAGCTGTTTTTT. It encodes CASGLDGTVNTGELFF. The variable domain in full, with the rest retrieved from reference TRBV12-5 and TRBJ2-2, is DARVTQTPRHKVTEMGQEVTMRCQPILGHNTVFWYRQTMMQGLELLAYFRNRAPLDDSGMPKDRFSAEMPDATLATLKIQPSEPRDSAVYFCASGLDGTVNTGELFFGEGSRLTVL.

The V gene is TRBV5-4, the J gene TRBJ2-2; 10 bases agree with TRBD1. Germline lookup yields CDR1 SGHNT and CDR2 YYREEE (reference sequence). V gave up 4 bases and J gave up 4 bases; unmatched junction bases: 7. The CDR3 spans 16 residues. The CDR3 here is CASSPWTGGRTGELFF. As DNA, the CDR3 is TGTGCCAGCAGCCCGTGGACAGGGGGTCGCACCGGGGAGCTGTTTTTT.

CDR3 protein: CASSLVTTRWGGSGEQYF. As DNA, the CDR3 is TGCGCCAGCAGCTTGGTCACCACTCGTTGGGGGGGGTCCGGCGAGCAGTACTTC. The chain uses TRBV5-1 and TRBJ2-7; 7 bases fit TRBD2. J was trimmed by 6 bases and V by 0 bases; bases with no gene match: 18. Germline V lookup: CDR1 SGHRS, CDR2 YFSETQ. The CDR3 extends over 18 amino acids.

The gene calls are TRBV6-1 and TRBJ1-2; tentative D call: TRBD1 (5 bases). CDR1 MNHNS and CDR2 SASEGT come from the germline V gene. The CDR3 spans 12 residues. Between the trimmed V and J ends, which lost 4 bases and 4 bases, there was a span of 7 bases. CDR3 sequence: CASSGDSYGYTF. The CDR3 coding sequence is TGTGCCAGCAGTGGCGACAGCTATGGCTACACCTTC.

The J gene is TRBJ2-5, the V gene TRBV19; TRBD2 agrees at 7 bases. Germline assignment: CDR1 LNHDA and CDR2 SQIVND (reference sequence). Germline trimming cut 5 bases from V and 0 bases from J; bases unmatched to any gene: 6. The CDR3 totals 15 residues. CDR3 nucleotides: TGTGCCAGTAGTCCGGGTAGCGGGTACCAAGAGACCCAGTACTTC. It translates to CASSPGSGYQETQYF.

J is TRBJ1-1 and V is TRBV7-2; D unclear. The germline gives CDR1 SGHTA, CDR2 FQGNSA. V lost 1 base, J lost 6 bases, and 6 bases lay in between. The CDR3 spans 12 residues. CDR3 in DNA: TGTGCCAGCAGCTTAGTAGCCCCTGAAGCTTTCTTT. Encoded protein: CASSLVAPEAFF.

This chain links TRBV27 with TRBJ1-1; 9 bases agree with TRBD1. CDR1 is MNHEY, CDR2 SMNVEV, per germline (reference sequence). V shed 2 bases and J 1 base; nucleotides not matched to a gene: 2. This CDR3 is 15 amino acids long. CDR3 sequence: CASSLQGQGNTEAFF. For the CDR3, the DNA is TGTGCCAGCAGTTTACAGGGACAGGGGAACACTGAAGCTTTCTTT.

The chain is built from TRBV7-9 and TRBJ1-5; a weak D match, TRBD1 (6 bases). This CDR3 has 14 residues. V lost 11 bases, J lost 2 bases, and 16 bases lay in between. Germline V gene sequence: CDR1 SEHNR, CDR2 FQNEAQ (reference sequence). The CDR3 here is CAGSQGGGNQPQHF. Written as DNA, the CDR3 is TGTGCCGGGTCCCAAGGGGGGGGCAATCAGCCCCAGCATTTT.

The chain couples TRBV30 to TRBJ2-5; 8 bases are shared with TRBD2. Germline values: CDR1 GTSNPN, CDR2 SVGIG (reference sequence). The junction had 8 bases not matched to a gene; V was cut back by 0 bases and J by 5 bases. The CDR3 is made up of 15 amino acids. This CDR3 is CAWSVLGGARETQYF. The DNA for the CDR3 is TGTGCCTGGAGTGTACTCGGGGGGGCCAGGGAGACCCAGTACTTC.

This chain uses TRBV20-1 with TRBJ1-1, with D possibly being TRBD1 (5 bases). Germline-derived CDR1 and CDR2 are DFQATT and SNEGSKA (reference sequence). V dropped 3 bases and J dropped 5 bases, with 7 bases sitting between them. The CDR3 runs to 11 residues. The CDR3 bases are TGCAGTGCTAGCAGGGCTACTGAAGCTTTCTTT. It is translated as CSASRATEAFF.

The rearrangement uses TRBV15 and TRBJ1-5; no firm D call. The germline CDR1 and CDR2 sequences are LNHNV and YYDKDF (reference sequence). The CDR3 runs to 17 residues. V was shortened by 0 bases and J by 0 bases, with 12 bases between the two germline ends. Written as DNA, the CDR3 is TGTGCCACCAGCAGAGATAGCCGGTTATATAGCAATCAGCCCCAGCATTTT. It translates to CATSRDSRLYSNQPQHF.